The 15 T cell receptor beta chains in this list originate from one sample, sequenced in a study of cytomegalovirus exposure and HLA in healthy donors. The PCR ran on 60 Vbeta and 13 Jbeta primers. Here immunoSEQ multiplex PCR was the method, and the copy in TCRdb shows in-frame clones only, minus some. Of around 110,000 clones in the sample, about four fifths are singletons; the top ten hold 3.5% to 4.5%. The sequenced sample consisted of PBMCs. The receptors shown here come from a man under 40 in good health and CMV-seropositive.

The gene calls are TRBV5-1 and TRBJ2-5, with 10 bases aligning to TRBD1. CDR1 and CDR2 (germline): SGHRS, YFSETQ. V gave up 3 bases and J gave up 5 bases; unmatched junction bases: 7. The CDR3 has 15 residues. CDR3 bases: TGCGCCAGCAGCTCCCTGACAGGGGGCTTGGAGACCCAGTACTTC. Its translation: CASSSLTGGLETQYF.

This rearrangement joins TRBV28 to TRBJ1-2; D is possibly TRBD1 (5 bases). This CDR3 contains 14 residues. Trimming stripped 6 bases from V and 4 bases from J, with 15 bases between. The germline gives CDR1 MDHEN, CDR2 SYDVKM. In DNA form, the CDR3 reads TGTGCCAGCAGAGGAACAGGCAACATCTATGGCTACACCTTC. Its protein is CASRGTGNIYGYTF.

V gene TRBV5-1 combines with J gene TRBJ1-1, with 7 bases fitting TRBD1. There are 17 residues in the CDR3. The V gene end was trimmed by 2 bases and the J gene end by 2 bases; junction bases not matched to a gene: 12. Germline V gene data show CDR1 as SGHRS and CDR2 as YFSETQ. CDR3 nucleotides: TGCGCCAGCAGCTTAACCCGCCCAGGGGGAGGAAACACTGAAGCTTTCTTT. It specifies CASSLTRPGGGNTEAFF.

Of note for this clone: Relative to the germline gene, one junction end is altered; a read error may explain this. Other DNA sequences in the sample encode the same CDR3. J is TRBJ1-2 and V is TRBV28; D gene unclear. CDR3 length: 12 residues. Germline V gene data show CDR1 as MDHEN and CDR2 as SYDVKM. CDR3 region: CASSLGSYGYTF. CDR3 DNA sequence: TGTGCCAGCAGTTTAGGGAGCTATGGTTACACCTTC.

The V call is TRBV4-1, the J call TRBJ2-7; TRBD2 matches 13 bases. Germline V gene sequence: CDR1 MGHRA, CDR2 YSYEKL. CDR3 length: 15 residues. With V trimmed by 2 bases and J by 5 bases, 3 bases remained unmatched. Here the CDR3 reads CASSQRTSGSHEQYF. CDR3 bases: TGCGCCAGCAGCCAACGGACTAGCGGGAGCCACGAGCAGTACTTC.

V gene TRBV6-1 combines with J gene TRBJ1-2; D perhaps matches TRBD1 (5 bases). The germline CDR1 and CDR2 sequences are MNHNS and SASEGT. V dropped 7 bases and J dropped 4 bases, with 10 bases sitting between them. The CDR3 loop spans 12 amino acids. CDR3 DNA sequence: TGTGCCAGCATTATCGGGGGCTATGGCTACACCTTC. It translates to CASIIGGYGYTF.

V gene TRBV7-3 combines with J gene TRBJ2-1; 9 bases fit TRBD2. Trimming removed 5 bases from V and 1 base from J; junction bases left unmatched: 9. Germline assignment: CDR1 SGHTA and CDR2 FQGTGA. The CDR3 runs to 17 residues. CDR3 residues: CASSPREAGGSYNEQFF. The DNA for the CDR3 is TGTGCCAGCAGCCCCCGTGAGGCGGGAGGGTCCTACAATGAGCAGTTCTTC.

V is TRBV5-4 and J is TRBJ2-2; the match to TRBD1 covers 11 bases. The CDR3 covers 15 residues. Trimming took 4 bases from V and 13 from J; bases not matched to a gene: 12. Germline values: CDR1 SGHNT, CDR2 YYREEE (reference sequence). Here the CDR3 DNA reads TGTGCCAGCAGCCGGACAGGGGGCCGGGCGGTAGGGCTGTTTTTT. Translation gives CASSRTGGRAVGLFF.

Written as DNA, the CDR3 is TGTGCCAGCAGCCCGATGGGGCGGGGTCCACCCCTCGAGCAGTACTTC. This codes for CASSPMGRGPPLEQYF. The chain uses TRBV27 and TRBJ2-7; D possibly corresponds to TRBD2 (6 bases). Looked up from germline, CDR1 is MNHEY and CDR2 is SMNVEV (reference sequence). The CDR3 sequence is 16 residues long. V lost 6 bases and J 6 bases, leaving 24 bases between the germline ends.

This sequence joins TRBV7-2 and TRBJ2-5; D call uncertain. Trimming took 3 bases from V and 2 from J, leaving 13 bases between them. The CDR3 spans 15 residues. Per the germline V gene, CDR1 is SGHTA and CDR2 is FQGNSA. CDR3 sequence: CASSLARRRQETQYF. The CDR3 DNA reads as TGTGCCAGCAGCTTGGCCAGACGGAGACAAGAGACCCAGTACTTC.

This clone has a single count. The chain combines TRBV9 with TRBJ2-3; 9 bases fit TRBD2. Germline values: CDR1 SGDLS, CDR2 YYNGEE. The CDR3 runs 16 residues. V trimming: 0 bases; J trimming: 3 bases; junction bases outside the gene matches: 5. CDR3 loop: CASSVAGGGVTDTQYF. CDR3 coding DNA: TGTGCCAGCAGCGTAGCGGGCGGGGGGGTGACAGATACGCAGTATTTT.

V is TRBV7-2 and J is TRBJ1-2; possible D gene TRBD1, 5 bases. The CDR3 consists of 15 residues. V lost 2 bases and J lost 0, with 10 bases in between. Germline V gene sequence: CDR1 SGHTA, CDR2 FQGNSA. CDR3 sequence reads: CASSLRGPANYGYTF. The CDR3 DNA reads as TGTGCCAGCAGCTTAAGGGGCCCAGCTAACTATGGCTACACCTTC.

This clone has only a few counts. This chain joins TRBV6-6 and TRBJ2-2, with D possibly matching TRBD1 (6 bases). Germline values: CDR1 MNHNY, CDR2 SVGAGI (reference sequence). V lost 5 bases to trimming and J lost 3 bases, with 13 bases between them. The CDR3 is 15 residues long. Written as DNA, the CDR3 is TGTGCCAGCAGTCGACAGGACAGACACACCGGGGAGCTGTTTTTT. Residues: CASSRQDRHTGELFF.

The chain recombines TRBV6-1 with TRBJ2-3; TRBD1 aligns across 9 bases. The length of the CDR3 is 14 residues. The V and J ends lost 6 bases and 2 bases, in that order; junction bases with no gene match: 3. Germline-derived CDR1 and CDR2 are MNHNS and SASEGT. For the CDR3, the DNA is TGTGCCAGCAGCGGACAGGGGTACACAGATACGCAGTATTTT. It is translated as CASSGQGYTDTQYF.

The chain uses TRBV2 and TRBJ1-1; 7 bases fit TRBD1. The CDR3 totals 12 residues. The junction had 7 bases not matched to a gene; V was cut back by 10 bases and J by 5 bases. The germline V gene has CDR1 SNHLY and CDR2 FYNNEI. The CDR3 sequence is CATQQGLTEAFF. CDR3 nucleotide sequence: TGTGCCACCCAACAGGGGCTGACTGAAGCTTTCTTT.